This TCR beta chain was identified in a study of shared clonotypes between healthy human individuals. The study's findings and limits: Clonotypes shared by all four donors outscored non-shared clonotypes in generation probability.

This CDR3 comprises 16 residues. Germline-derived CDR1 and CDR2 are SGHRS and YFSETQ. Trimming left V 1 base short and J 3 bases short, with 16 bases between. Concerning this clone itself: Its antigen is not known.

The assay was immunoSEQ multiplex PCR, and TCRdb's table has in-frame clones only and misses some. In the table there are 2,500,000 or so clones, 90% to 95% of which are singletons. The genes are TRBV5-1 and TRBJ1-1; the D gene is possibly TRBD1 (5 bases). This clonotype was obtained from a man aged 18 to 35 in good health. Some clones in this sample may be carry-over from other donors' samples. What was sequenced was naive CD4+ T cells from PBMCs. Specified subset: CD45RA+ positively selected. CDR3 residues: CASSLSLVGTDTEAFF. CDR3 nucleotides: TGCGCCAGCAGCTTGAGCCTAGTTGGGACGGACACTGAAGCTTTCTTT.